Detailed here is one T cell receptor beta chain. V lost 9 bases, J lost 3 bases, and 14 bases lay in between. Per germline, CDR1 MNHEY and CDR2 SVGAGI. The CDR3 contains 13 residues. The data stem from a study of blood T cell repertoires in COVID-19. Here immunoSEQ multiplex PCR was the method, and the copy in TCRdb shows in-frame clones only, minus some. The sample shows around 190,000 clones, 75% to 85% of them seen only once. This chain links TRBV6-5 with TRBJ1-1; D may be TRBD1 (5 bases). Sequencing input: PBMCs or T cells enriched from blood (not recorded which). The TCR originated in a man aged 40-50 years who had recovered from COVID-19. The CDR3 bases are TGTGCCAGTGGGGGAGGGGTCTACACTGAAGCTTTCTTT. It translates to CASGGGVYTEAFF.